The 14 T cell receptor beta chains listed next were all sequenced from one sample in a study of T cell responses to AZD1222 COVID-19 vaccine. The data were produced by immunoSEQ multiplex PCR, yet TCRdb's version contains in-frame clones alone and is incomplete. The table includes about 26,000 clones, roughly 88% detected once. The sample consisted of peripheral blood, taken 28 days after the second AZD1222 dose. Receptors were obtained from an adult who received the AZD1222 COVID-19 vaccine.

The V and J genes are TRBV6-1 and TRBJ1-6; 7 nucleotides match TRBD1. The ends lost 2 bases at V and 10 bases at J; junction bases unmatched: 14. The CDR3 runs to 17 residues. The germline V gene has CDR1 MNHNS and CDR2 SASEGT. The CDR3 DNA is TGTGCCAGCAGTGAAAAGGGGGCCCACAGGGTTAGCTCACCCCTCCACTTT. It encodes CASSEKGAHRVSSPLHF.

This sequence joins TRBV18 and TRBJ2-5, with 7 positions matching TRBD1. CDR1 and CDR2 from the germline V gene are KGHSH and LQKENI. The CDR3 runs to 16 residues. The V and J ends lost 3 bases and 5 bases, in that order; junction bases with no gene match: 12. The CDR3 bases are TGTGCCAGCTCACCTCCTACAGGGGCGCGTGTGGAGACCCAGTACTTC. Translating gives CASSPPTGARVETQYF.

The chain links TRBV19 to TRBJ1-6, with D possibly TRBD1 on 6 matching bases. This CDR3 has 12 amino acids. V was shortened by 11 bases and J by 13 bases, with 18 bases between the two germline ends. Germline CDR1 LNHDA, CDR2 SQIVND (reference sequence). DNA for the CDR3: TGTGCCTCTTCGGGGGGCCGTGAGCCCCTCCACTTT. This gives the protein CASSGGREPLHF.

In DNA, the CDR3 is TGTGCCAGCAGCCAAACGGGACAGGCCCAGCCCCAGCATTTT. It is translated as CASSQTGQAQPQHF. This chain links TRBV3-1 (or the pseudogene TRBV3-2) with TRBJ1-5, with 8 nucleotides matching TRBD1. The CDR3 extends over 14 amino acids. The germline CDR1 and CDR2 sequences are LGHDT and YNNKEL (reference sequence). Trimming removed 2 bases from V and 7 bases from J; junction bases left unmatched: 4.

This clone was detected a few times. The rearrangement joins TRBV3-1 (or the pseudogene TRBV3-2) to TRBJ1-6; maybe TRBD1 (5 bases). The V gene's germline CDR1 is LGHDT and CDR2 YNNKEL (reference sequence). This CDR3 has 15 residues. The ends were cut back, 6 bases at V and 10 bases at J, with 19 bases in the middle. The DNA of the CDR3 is TGTGCCAGCAGGGAGGGGTGGCAGGGATCCTCACCCCTCCACTTT. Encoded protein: CASREGWQGSSPLHF.

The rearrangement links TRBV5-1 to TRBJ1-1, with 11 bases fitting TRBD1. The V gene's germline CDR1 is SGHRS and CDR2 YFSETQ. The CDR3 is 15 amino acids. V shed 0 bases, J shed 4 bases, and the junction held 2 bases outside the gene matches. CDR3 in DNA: TGCGCCAGCAGCTTGGCCGGGACAGGGGGCACTGAAGCTTTCTTT. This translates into CASSLAGTGGTEAFF.

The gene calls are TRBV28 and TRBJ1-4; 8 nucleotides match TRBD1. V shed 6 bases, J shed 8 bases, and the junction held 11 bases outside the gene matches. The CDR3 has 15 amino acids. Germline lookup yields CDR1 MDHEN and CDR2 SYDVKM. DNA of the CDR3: TGTGCCAGCAGCACTGCAGGGGGCGGCGGGGAAAAACTGTTTTTT. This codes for CASSTAGGGGEKLFF.

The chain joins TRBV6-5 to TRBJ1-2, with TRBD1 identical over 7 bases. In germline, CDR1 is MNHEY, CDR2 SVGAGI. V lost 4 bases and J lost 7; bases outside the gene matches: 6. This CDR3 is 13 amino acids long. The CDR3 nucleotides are TGTGCCAGCAGTTCGACAGGGAGTCTTGGCTACACCTTC. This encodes CASSSTGSLGYTF.

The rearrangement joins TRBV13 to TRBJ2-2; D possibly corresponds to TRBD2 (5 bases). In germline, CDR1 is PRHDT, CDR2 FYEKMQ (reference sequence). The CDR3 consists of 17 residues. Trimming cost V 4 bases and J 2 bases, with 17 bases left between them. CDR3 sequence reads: CASSSHVGSGNTGELFF. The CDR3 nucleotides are TGTGCCAGCAGCTCCCACGTGGGGTCGGGAAACACCGGGGAGCTGTTTTTT.

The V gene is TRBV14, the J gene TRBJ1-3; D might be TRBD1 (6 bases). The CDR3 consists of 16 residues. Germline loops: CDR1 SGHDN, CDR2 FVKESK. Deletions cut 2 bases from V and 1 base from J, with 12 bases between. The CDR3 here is CASSQKRGTSGNTIYF. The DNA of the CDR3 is TGTGCCAGCAGCCAAAAGAGGGGGACGTCTGGAAACACCATATATTTT.

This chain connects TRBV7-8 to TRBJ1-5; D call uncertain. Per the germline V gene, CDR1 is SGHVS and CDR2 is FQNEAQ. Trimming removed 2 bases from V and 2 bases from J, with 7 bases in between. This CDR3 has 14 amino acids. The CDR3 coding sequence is TGTGCCAGCAGCTTATATGGGGGCAATCAGCCCCAGCATTTT. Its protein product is CASSLYGGNQPQHF.

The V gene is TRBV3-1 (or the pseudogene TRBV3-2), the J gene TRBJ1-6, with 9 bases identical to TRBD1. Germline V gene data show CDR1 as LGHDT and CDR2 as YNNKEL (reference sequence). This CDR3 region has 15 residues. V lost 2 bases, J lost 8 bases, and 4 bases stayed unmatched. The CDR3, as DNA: TGTGCCAGCAGCCAATTACAGGGGGCTGATTCACCCCTCCACTTT. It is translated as CASSQLQGADSPLHF.

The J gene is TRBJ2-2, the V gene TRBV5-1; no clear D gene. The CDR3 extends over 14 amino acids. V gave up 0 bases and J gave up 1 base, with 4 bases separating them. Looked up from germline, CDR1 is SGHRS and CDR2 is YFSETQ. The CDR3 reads CASSLVGNTGELFF. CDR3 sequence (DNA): TGCGCCAGCAGCTTGGTCGGGAACACCGGGGAGCTGTTTTTT.

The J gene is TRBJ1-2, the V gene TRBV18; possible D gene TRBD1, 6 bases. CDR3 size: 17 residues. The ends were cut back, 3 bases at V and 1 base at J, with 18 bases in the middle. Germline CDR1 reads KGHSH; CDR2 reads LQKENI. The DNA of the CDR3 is TGTGCCAGCTCACCCCGAGGGGGGGCGTCGGGTAACTATGGCTACACCTTC. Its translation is CASSPRGGASGNYGYTF.